This entry concerns a single TCR beta chain. The specificity of this receptor is unknown. One base away there is no much larger clone; base qualities are not given. From a lookup of the germline V gene, CDR1 and CDR2 are SGHTA and FQGTGA. The CDR3 numbers 16 residues from cysteine through phenylalanine. The read is trimmed to its CDR3 DNA, 48 bases read in frame from base 1. V is cut back by 2 bases and J by 9 bases, with 7 bases in the junction unmatched. This sample was included in a study of blood T cells in healthy people across ages (dated by TCRdb to between 2014 and 2017). Context from the whole study: Template switching captured roughly one uniquely barcoded TCR beta cDNA molecule per two T cells in model experiments. To avoid experimental bias, donors of different ages were spread randomly across the sequencing lanes. The study measured age-related changes in TCR beta repertoire diversity using deep sequencing normalized with unique cDNA molecular identifiers. The donors were split into four age groups: young (average roughly 15 years), middle-aged (over 35), aged (around 67) and long-lived (over 75). For two donors (one aged 18 to 30 and one aged 80 or older), the study analyzed two additional independent replicas of 1 million unique cDNA reads from the same blood draw.

Overall results and qualifications from the work: Estimates of total diversity from one million sequenced T cells were regarded as lower bounds and underestimates. The percentage of naive T cells measured by flow cytometry correlated strongly with observed TCR beta diversity. Because the CMV infection status of the donors was unknown, age-related changes in expanded clonotypes may potentially have been confounded. Conclusive comparison of naive and antigen-experienced compartments was prevented by the profiling of bulk unsorted PBMCs. As age increased, observed TCR beta diversity per million T cells dropped in a roughly linear way, and a significant reduction was already evident by age about 40. Compared with the aged group, the long-lived group had more naive CD4+ T cells, fewer expanded clones and increased TCR diversity, suggesting age selection.

Library preparation was by 5' RACE. Sequencing was carried out with an Illumina HiSeq 2500. A second PCR of roughly 7 to 11 cycles was performed with a sample-barcoded 5' primer and a J-beta primer mix. A unique molecular identifier was introduced onto each TCR beta cDNA molecule by a template-switch 5' adaptor carrying 12 random nucleotides. Each sample yielded at least 2.5 million CDR3-containing paired-end reads. First-strand cDNA was synthesized from all RNA with the Mint cDNA synthesis kit, primed by a TRBC-specific oligonucleotide. All cDNA was treated with uracil-DNA glycosylase and then went through a first 18-cycle PCR with the universal primers M1SS and BC2_uni_R. On the study's bioinformatics: Each sample was normalized by randomly selecting 1 million high-quality reads, each carrying a distinct molecular identifier. Instead of being binned into consensus sequences, reads with shared molecular identifiers were discarded. MiTCR, set to a Q25 quality threshold and the strictest error-elimination algorithm, was used for CDR3 identification, clonotype clustering and error correction. Lower-bound total TCR beta diversity was estimated with a nonparametric unseen species model using Euler transformation. Starting from the raw public reads, TCRdb applied fastp trimming at Q25, assembled clones with MiXCR and retained in-frame beta chains. Here each entry gathers all rows of one CDR3 protein and keeps the most common genes and DNA. None of the V and J calls come from the authors' own analysis; TCRdb made them. This sample lists some 1.5 million distinct CDR3 sequences; approximately 43% were detected once. The top ten clones comprise under 5% of the sample.

Donors were 39 systemically healthy Caucasian individuals from Russia aged roughly 6 to 95 years. Each donor gave 8 to 10 milliliters of peripheral blood, drawn into EDTA-treated Vacutainer tubes. Ficoll-Paque density-gradient centrifugation was used to isolate PBMCs, with at least 6.5 million per sample. Total RNA, at least 5 micrograms per sample, was extracted from PBMCs with Trizol reagent. For every donor, an aliquot of PBMCs went through flow cytometry to measure the percentages of naive CD45RAhigh/CD27high T cells. Specimen: blood. This receptor was identified in a woman aged 18-35 years in good health. Rearrangement joined TRBV7-3 to TRBJ2-1, with 13 middle bases fitting TRBD2. The CDR3 amino acid sequence is: CASSLVGTSGIGEQFF. The nucleotides read TGTGCCAGCAGCTTAGTCGGGACTAGCGGGATTGGTGAGCAGTTCTTC.